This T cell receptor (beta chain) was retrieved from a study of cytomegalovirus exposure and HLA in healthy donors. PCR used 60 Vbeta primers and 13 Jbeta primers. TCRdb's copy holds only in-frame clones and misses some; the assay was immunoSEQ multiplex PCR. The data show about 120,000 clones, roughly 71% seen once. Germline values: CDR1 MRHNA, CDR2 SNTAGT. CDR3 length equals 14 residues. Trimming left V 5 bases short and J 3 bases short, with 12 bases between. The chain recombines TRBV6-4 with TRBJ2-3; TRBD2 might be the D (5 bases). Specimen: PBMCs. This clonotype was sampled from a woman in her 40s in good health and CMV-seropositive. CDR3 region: CASSPGEETDTQYF. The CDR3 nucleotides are TGTGCCAGCAGTCCCGGGGAAGAAACAGATACGCAGTATTTT.